The 3 T cell receptor beta chains below were found in one sample sequenced in a study of blood T cell repertoires in COVID-19. Repertoires were generated with immunoSEQ multiplex PCR, while TCRdb's copy carries only in-frame clones and drops some. Here the sample spans about 130,000 clones, 65% to 90% being singletons. The sequenced sample was peripheral blood. These receptors all come from a man older than 75 with active or convalescent COVID-19.

The chain carries TRBV6-2 or TRBV6-3 and TRBJ2-3; 11 bases fit TRBD2. Germline CDR1 and CDR2: MNHEY and SVGEGT. The CDR3 is 16 residues long. V shed 5 bases, J shed 2 bases, and the junction held 6 bases outside the gene matches. The CDR3 nucleotides are TGTGCCAGCAGTCTCCTAGCGGGAGGCCTCACAGATACGCAGTATTTT. This translates into CASSLLAGGLTDTQYF.

V gene TRBV4-1 combines with J gene TRBJ2-1; 7 bases are shared with TRBD2. In germline, CDR1 is MGHRA, CDR2 YSYEKL. The CDR3 length is 18 residues. The junction had 11 bases not matched to a gene; V was cut back by 1 base and J by 2 bases. CDR3 sequence (DNA): TGCGCCAGCAGCCAAGGGGGCTGGGGGGGTGCGGCCTACAATGAGCAGTTCTTC. This gives the protein CASSQGGWGGAAYNEQFF.

Concerning this clone: The junction differs from germline at one of its ends, possibly a read error. For the CDR3, the DNA is TGTGCCACCAGTGATCGGTCCACTCCGACAGGACGCCTCCGGTGGGTCTTC. As protein: CATSDRSTPTGRLRWVF. The chain carries TRBV24-1 and TRBJ2-1; D is perhaps TRBD1 (6 bases). The CDR3 has 17 amino acids. Germline V lookup: CDR1 KGHDR, CDR2 SFDVKD.